This TCR beta chain was recovered during a study of control samples from healthy donors and cancer patients. Only in-frame clones appear in the TCRdb table, and some are missing; sequencing was by immunoSEQ multiplex PCR. The repertoire holds around 200,000 clones, with just under 95% as singletons. This receptor was taken from a man aged 50 or older in good health. The source material was blood.

The DNA for the CDR3 is TGTGCCAGCAGCTTACAGACAGGGGGCTTTTTAACTAATGAAAAACTGTTTTTT. Amino acids: CASSLQTGGFLTNEKLFF. The rearrangement joins TRBV7-9 to TRBJ1-4, with TRBD1 identical over 10 bases. The J segment lost 1 base and the V segment lost 2 bases, leaving 7 bases of the junction unmatched. The CDR3 sequence is 18 residues long. Germline V gene sequence: CDR1 SEHNR, CDR2 FQNEAQ (reference sequence).